This paragraph covers one TCR beta chain sequence. Antigen unknown. Included in the TCR beta cDNA libraries were unique molecular identifiers. TCRdb re-called the PCR reads with MiXCR, one entry per CDR3 protein. Of some 890,000 distinct CDR3 sequences in the sample, about 57% were seen once. The sample comes from a study of post-analysis software for immune sequencing data. Whole-study findings and limits: F measure clustering grouped samples strongly by preparation batch. When patients were compared with controls, 5 or 6 TRBV segments were more frequent, TRBV5-6, TRBV5-1 and TRBV20-1 among them.

This CDR3 has 14 amino acids. Looked up from germline, CDR1 is SGHRS and CDR2 is YFSETQ. Sequences were obtained from blood. The TCR sequence derives from a girl aged 5 to 17 with multiple sclerosis. The chain has TRBV5-1 and TRBJ2-5, with TRBD1 matching over 9 bases. The J call may not be correct, given that the DNA end is closer to TRBJ2-7. CDR3 sequence: CASSFGTGPHEQYF. The CDR3 DNA follows: TGCGCCAGCAGCTTTGGGACAGGGCCCCACGAGCAGTACTTC.